The T cell receptor (beta chain) under discussion was sequenced for a study of T-cell reconstitution after alpha-beta-depleted transplantation in children. Germline V gene lookup returns CDR1 ENHRY and CDR2 SYGVKD. V lost 2 bases to trimming and J lost 5 bases, with 13 bases between them. This CDR3 has 15 amino acids. In its sample, this clonotype was seen once. This may come from a read error, since a much larger clone is one base off. A library of TCRbeta sequences, prepared with unique molecular identifiers, was generated. Using its own MiXCR run on the PCR reads, TCRdb lists one record per CDR3 protein. The table has 25,000 or so distinct CDR3 sequences, about 18% seen once.

The starting material was PBMCs, mostly from graft donor cells, obtained 60 days after TCRalphabeta/CD19-depleted stem cell transplant. This chain joins TRBV10-3 and TRBJ1-5; maybe TRBD1 (6 bases). The clonotype comes from a male patient between 2 and 15 years old who had a stem cell transplant for acute lymphoblastic leukemia, so the T cells may come from the graft donor. Here the CDR3 reads CAISETRGVYQPQHF. For the CDR3, the DNA is TGTGCCATCAGTGAGACCAGGGGTGTCTATCAGCCCCAGCATTTT.